The 5 T cell receptor beta chains in this list originate from one sample, sequenced in a study of PD-L1 blockade in urothelial cancer. Some clones are missing from TCRdb's copy, which holds only in-frame ones; the method was immunoSEQ multiplex PCR. Of about 44,000 clones detected, about 90% appear once; the ten largest clones hold 6% to 8%. Time point described: peripheral blood 6 weeks after treatment start. The sequencing here drew on PBMCs, taken around atezolizumab (anti-PD-L1) treatment. The receptors shown here come from an older man with urothelial cancer.

The chain uses TRBV5-4 and TRBJ1-2; 9 positions agree with TRBD1. This CDR3 spans 13 amino acids. The junction had 1 base not matched to a gene; V was cut back by 3 bases and J by 4 bases. Germline CDR1 reads SGHNT; CDR2 reads YYREEE (reference sequence). The CDR3 bases are TGTGCCAGCAGCTCGGGACAGGGCTATGGCTACACCTTC. This encodes CASSSGQGYGYTF.

The chain employs TRBV6-1 and TRBJ2-7; D might be TRBD1 (5 bases). Trimming stripped 6 bases from V and 5 bases from J, with 17 bases between. Germline V gives CDR1 MNHNS, CDR2 SASEGT. The CDR3 runs to 14 residues. Here the CDR3 reads CASSPSYGANEQYF. CDR3 sequence (DNA): TGTGCCAGCAGCCCATCGTATGGGGCCAACGAGCAGTACTTC.

The table lists this clone with a count of one. This chain joins TRBV9 and TRBJ2-3; tentatively, D is TRBD2 (5 bases). This CDR3 region has 13 residues. Germline CDR1 SGDLS, CDR2 YYNGEE. The V and J ends lost 3 bases and 6 bases respectively, with 11 bases between them. The CDR3 loop reads CASSGHTGDTQYF. The CDR3 nucleotides are TGTGCCAGCAGCGGTCATACGGGGGATACGCAGTATTTT.

The CDR3 loop reads CASSEFVFSTDTQYF. CDR3 coding DNA: TGTGCCAGCAGCGAATTCGTCTTTTCCACAGATACGCAGTATTTT. The rearrangement links TRBV9 to TRBJ2-3; D uncertain. V shed 3 bases and J shed 2 bases, with 13 bases lying between them. CDR1 is SGDLS, CDR2 YYNGEE, per germline. The CDR3 loop spans 15 amino acids.

The chain links TRBV7-8 to TRBJ2-2; the D gene is possibly TRBD1 (6 bases). The CDR3 contains 15 residues. Per germline, CDR1 SGHVS and CDR2 FQNEAQ. The V end was cut by 2 bases, the J end by 1 base, with 8 bases between. The CDR3 reads CASSLYRVNTGELFF. The CDR3 DNA reads TGTGCCAGCAGCTTATACAGGGTGAACACCGGGGAGCTGTTTTTT.